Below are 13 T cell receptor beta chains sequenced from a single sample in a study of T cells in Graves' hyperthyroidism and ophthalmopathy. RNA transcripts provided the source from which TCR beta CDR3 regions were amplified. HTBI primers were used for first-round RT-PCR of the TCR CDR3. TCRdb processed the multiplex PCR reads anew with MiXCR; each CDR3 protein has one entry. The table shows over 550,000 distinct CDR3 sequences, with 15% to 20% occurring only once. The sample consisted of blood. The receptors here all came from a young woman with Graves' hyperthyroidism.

CDR3 region: CSATKTGETQYF. CDR3 coding DNA: TGCAGTGCCACAAAAACAGGGGAGACCCAGTACTTC. The chain combines TRBV20-1 with TRBJ2-5; possibly TRBD1 for D (6 bases). The CDR3 loop spans 12 amino acids. The germline V and J ends were trimmed by 6 bases and 5 bases, with 13 bases remaining between them. Germline V gene sequence: CDR1 DFQATT, CDR2 SNEGSKA (reference sequence).

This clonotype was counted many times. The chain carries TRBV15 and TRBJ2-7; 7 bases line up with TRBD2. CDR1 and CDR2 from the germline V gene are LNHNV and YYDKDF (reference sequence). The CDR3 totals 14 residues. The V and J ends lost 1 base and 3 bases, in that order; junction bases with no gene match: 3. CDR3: CATSRGASGYEQYF. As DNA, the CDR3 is TGTGCCACCAGCAGAGGGGCTAGCGGCTACGAGCAGTACTTC.

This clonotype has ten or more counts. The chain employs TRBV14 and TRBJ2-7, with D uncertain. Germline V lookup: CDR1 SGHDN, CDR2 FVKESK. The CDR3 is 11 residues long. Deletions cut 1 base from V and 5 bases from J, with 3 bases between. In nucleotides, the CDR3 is TGTGCCAGCAGCCAAGGGCACGAGCAGTACTTC. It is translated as CASSQGHEQYF.

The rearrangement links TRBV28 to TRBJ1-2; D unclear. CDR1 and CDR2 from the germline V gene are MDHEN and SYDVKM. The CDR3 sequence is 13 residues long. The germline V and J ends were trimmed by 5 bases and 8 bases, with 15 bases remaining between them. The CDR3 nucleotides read TGTGCCAGCAGTCCCGCGGACCTCGCGGGCTACACCTTC. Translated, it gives CASSPADLAGYTF.

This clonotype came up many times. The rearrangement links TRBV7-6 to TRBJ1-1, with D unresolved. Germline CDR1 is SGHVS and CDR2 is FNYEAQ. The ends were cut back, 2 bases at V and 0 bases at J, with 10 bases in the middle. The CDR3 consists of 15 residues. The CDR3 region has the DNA TGTGCCAGCAGCTTACAGCCCGCCTTGAACACTGAAGCTTTCTTT. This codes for CASSLQPALNTEAFF. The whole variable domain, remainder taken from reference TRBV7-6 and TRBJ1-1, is GAGVSQSPRYKVTKRGQDVALRCDPISGHVSLYWYRQALGQGPEFLTYFNYEAQQDKSGLPNDRFSAERPEGSISTLTIQRTEQRDSAMYRCASSLQPALNTEAFFGQGTRLTVV.

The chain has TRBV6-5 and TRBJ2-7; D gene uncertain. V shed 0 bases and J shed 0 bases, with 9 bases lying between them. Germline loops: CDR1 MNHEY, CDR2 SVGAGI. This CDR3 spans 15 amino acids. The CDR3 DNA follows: TGTGCCAGCAGTTACTCGCAAAGTATCTCCTACGAGCAGTACTTC. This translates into CASSYSQSISYEQYF.

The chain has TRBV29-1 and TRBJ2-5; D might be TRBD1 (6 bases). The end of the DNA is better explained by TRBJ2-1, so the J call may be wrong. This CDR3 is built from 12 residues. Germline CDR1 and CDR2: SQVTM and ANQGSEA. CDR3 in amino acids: CSVGTAQETQFF. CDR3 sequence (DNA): TGCAGCGTTGGGACAGCTCAAGAGACCCAGTTCTTC.

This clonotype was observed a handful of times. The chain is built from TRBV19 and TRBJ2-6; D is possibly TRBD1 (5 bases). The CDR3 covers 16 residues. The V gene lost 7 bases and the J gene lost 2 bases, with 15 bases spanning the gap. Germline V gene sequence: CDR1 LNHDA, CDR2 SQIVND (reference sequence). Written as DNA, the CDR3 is TGTGCCAGTACCCCAAGACAGTTAACTGGGGCCAACGTCCTGACTTTC. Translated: CASTPRQLTGANVLTF.

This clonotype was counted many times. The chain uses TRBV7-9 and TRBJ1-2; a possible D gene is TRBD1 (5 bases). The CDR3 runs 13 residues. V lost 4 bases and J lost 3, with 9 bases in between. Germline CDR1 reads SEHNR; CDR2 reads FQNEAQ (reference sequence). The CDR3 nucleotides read TGTGCCAGCAGCTCAGGGCTCGACTATGGCTACACCTTC. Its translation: CASSSGLDYGYTF. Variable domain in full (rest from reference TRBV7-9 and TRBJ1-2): DTGVSQNPRHKITKRGQNVTFRCDPISEHNRLYWYRQTLGQGPEFLTYFQNEAQLEKSRLLSDRFSAERPKGSFSTLEIQRTEQGDSAMYLCASSSGLDYGYTFGSGTRLTVV.

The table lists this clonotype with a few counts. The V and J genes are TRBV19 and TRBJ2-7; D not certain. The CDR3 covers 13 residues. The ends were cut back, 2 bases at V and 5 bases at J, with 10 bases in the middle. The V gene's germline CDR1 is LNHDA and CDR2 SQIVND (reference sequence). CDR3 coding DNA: TGTGCCAGTAGTATAACGGCAGGAAACGAGCAGTACTTC. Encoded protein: CASSITAGNEQYF.

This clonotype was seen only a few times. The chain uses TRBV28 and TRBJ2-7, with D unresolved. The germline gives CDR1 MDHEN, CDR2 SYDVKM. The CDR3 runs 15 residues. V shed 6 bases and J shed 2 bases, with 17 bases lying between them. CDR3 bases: TGTGCCAGCAGGCCCAACCAAGGTTCGCCCTACGAGCAGTACTTC. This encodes CASRPNQGSPYEQYF.

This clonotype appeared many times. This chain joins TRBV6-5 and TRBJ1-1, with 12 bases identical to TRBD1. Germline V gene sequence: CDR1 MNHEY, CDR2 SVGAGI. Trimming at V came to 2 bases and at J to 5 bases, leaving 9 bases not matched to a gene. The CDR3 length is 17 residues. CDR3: CASSYGGTGGLGTEAFF. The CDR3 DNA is TGTGCCAGCAGTTACGGGGGGACAGGGGGCTTGGGAACTGAAGCTTTCTTT.

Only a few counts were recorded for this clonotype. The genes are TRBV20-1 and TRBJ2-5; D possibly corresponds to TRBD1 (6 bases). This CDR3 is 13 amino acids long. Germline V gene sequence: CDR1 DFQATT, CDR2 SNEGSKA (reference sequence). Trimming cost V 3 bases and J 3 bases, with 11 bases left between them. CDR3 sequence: CSASPDRKETQYF. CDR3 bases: TGCAGTGCTAGCCCCGACAGGAAAGAGACCCAGTACTTC.